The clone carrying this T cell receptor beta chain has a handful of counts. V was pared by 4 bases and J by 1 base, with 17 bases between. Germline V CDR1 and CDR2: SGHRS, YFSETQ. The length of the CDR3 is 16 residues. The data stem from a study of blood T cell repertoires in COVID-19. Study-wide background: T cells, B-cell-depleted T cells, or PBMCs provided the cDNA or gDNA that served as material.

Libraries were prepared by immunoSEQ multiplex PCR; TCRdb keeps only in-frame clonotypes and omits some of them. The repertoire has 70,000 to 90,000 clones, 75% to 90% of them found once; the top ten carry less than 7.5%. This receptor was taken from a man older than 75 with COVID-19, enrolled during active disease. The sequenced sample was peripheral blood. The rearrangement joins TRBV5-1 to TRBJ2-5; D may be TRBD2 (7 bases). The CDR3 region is CASSHFAGAGQETQYF. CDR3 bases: TGCGCCAGCAGCCATTTTGCGGGGGCGGGCCAAGAGACCCAGTACTTC.